A single T cell receptor beta chain is shown here with its context. Its target is unknown. J lost 8 bases, V lost 5 bases, and 5 bases had no gene match. Germline CDR1 is SEHNR and CDR2 is FQNEAQ (reference sequence). The CDR3 runs to 13 residues. This specimen comes from a study of T cell responses to AZD1222 COVID-19 vaccine. Study as a whole: Pooling of second doses given at about 4 or about 12 weeks was done.

Study-wide findings and caveats: Among the donors, most were white British and more were female, and clonal diversity was possibly underestimated. Nearly half of spike-specific TCRs reportedly target variant regions that are unmutated in the B.1.351 and B.1.1.7 variants. Repertoire sampling occurred only after the peak T cell response.

Assay used: immunoSEQ multiplex PCR; TCRdb lists only in-frame clones, some missing. Seen here are about 150,000 clones, 91% observed once, and the top ten hold more than 1.2%. The receptor was derived from an adult in good health. V is TRBV7-9 and J is TRBJ2-1, with 8 bases identical to TRBD2. The sample here was peripheral blood, taken on day 0 of AZD1222 vaccination. CDR3 DNA: TGTGCCAGCAGCCGACTAGCGAGGGATGAGCAGTTCTTC. Translation gives CASSRLARDEQFF.